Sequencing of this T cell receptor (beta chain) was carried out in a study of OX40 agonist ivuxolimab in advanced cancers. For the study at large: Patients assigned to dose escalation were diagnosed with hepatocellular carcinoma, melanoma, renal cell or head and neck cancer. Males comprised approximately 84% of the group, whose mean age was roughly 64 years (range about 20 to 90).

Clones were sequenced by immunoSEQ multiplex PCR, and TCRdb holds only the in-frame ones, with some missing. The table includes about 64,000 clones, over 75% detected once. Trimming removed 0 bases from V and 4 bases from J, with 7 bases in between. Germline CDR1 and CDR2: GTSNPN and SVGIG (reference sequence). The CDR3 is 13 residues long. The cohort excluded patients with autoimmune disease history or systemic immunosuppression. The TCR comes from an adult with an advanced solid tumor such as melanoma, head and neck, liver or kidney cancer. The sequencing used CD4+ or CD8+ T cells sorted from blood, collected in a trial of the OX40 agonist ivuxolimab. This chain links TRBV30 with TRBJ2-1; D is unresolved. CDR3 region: CAWSVDTYNEQFF. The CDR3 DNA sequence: TGTGCCTGGAGTGTTGACACTTACAATGAGCAGTTCTTC.